The 22 T cell receptor beta chains below were found in one sample sequenced in a study of T-cell reconstitution after alpha-beta-depleted transplantation in children. Construction of the TCRbeta library involved unique molecular identifiers. TCRdb called the PCR reads again in MiXCR, with one record for every CDR3 protein. Altogether about 370,000 distinct CDR3 sequences are present, roughly 21% being singletons, with the ten largest covering around 3.9%. This material consisted of PBMCs from the stem cell graft donor, taken from the stem cell graft. The receptor source for this set is a human donor who donated a stem cell graft to a child with acute myeloid leukemia.

This clonotype has a count of ten or more. V and J are TRBV10-2 and TRBJ2-7; D remains unclear. Germline-derived CDR1 and CDR2 are WSHSY and SAAADI. The CDR3 is made up of 12 amino acids. V was trimmed by 4 bases and J by 6 bases, leaving 10 bases between them. CDR3 coding DNA: TGCGCCAGCAGTGTTCAAGGTTTCGAGCAGTACTTC. It specifies CASSVQGFEQYF.

This clonotype was detected a few times. The chain carries TRBV5-1 and TRBJ2-3, with 8 bases identical to TRBD2. The junction had 5 bases not matched to a gene; V was cut back by 3 bases and J by 2 bases. The CDR3 sequence is 15 residues long. The germline CDR1 and CDR2 sequences are SGHRS and YFSETQ. The CDR3 bases are TGCGCCAGCAGCTCTATAGCGGGAAACACAGATACGCAGTATTTT. This translates into CASSSIAGNTDTQYF.

This clonotype was detected many times. J is TRBJ2-3 and V is TRBV29-1, with D unresolved. Trimming pared 7 bases from V and 2 bases from J, leaving 10 bases between. Germline V gene data show CDR1 as SQVTM and CDR2 as ANQGSEA. The CDR3 covers 12 residues. CDR3 sequence (DNA): TGCAGCGCTCCGACCCCCACAGATACGCAGTATTTT. Translating gives CSAPTPTDTQYF.

The table lists this clonotype with many counts. This CDR3 reads CASSPDRGSGEQYF. As DNA, the CDR3 is TGCGCCAGCAGCCCGGACAGGGGGTCGGGGGAGCAGTACTTC. The chain links TRBV5-1 to TRBJ2-7; 10 bases line up with TRBD1. Germline V gives CDR1 SGHRS, CDR2 YFSETQ. The CDR3 has 14 amino acids. V trimming: 4 bases; J trimming: 7 bases; junction bases outside the gene matches: 8.

This sequence joins TRBV12-3 or TRBV12-4 and TRBJ2-5; the match to TRBD1 covers 12 bases. After removal of 6 bases from V and 6 bases from J, the junction contained 11 bases not matched to a gene. This CDR3 comprises 16 residues. Written as DNA, the CDR3 is TGTGCCAGCAGGCCCGGGACAGGGGGCGCTTCGAAGACCCAGTACTTC. Its protein is CASRPGTGGASKTQYF.

This clonotype was detected many times. The chain combines TRBV28 with TRBJ2-1, with D unresolved. This CDR3 has 12 amino acids. Trimming cost V 4 bases and J 8 bases, with 9 bases left between them. Germline V gene data show CDR1 as MDHEN and CDR2 as SYDVKM. Written as DNA, the CDR3 is TGTGCCAGCAGTTCGGGCCTACATGAGCAGTTCTTC. It encodes CASSSGLHEQFF.

In this sample, this clonotype turned up a few times. V usage is TRBV15 and J usage is TRBJ2-3, with D tentatively TRBD2 (5 bases). CDR1 and CDR2 from the germline V gene are LNHNV and YYDKDF (reference sequence). V was trimmed by 0 bases and J by 6 bases, leaving 13 bases between them. The CDR3 extends over 15 amino acids. This CDR3 reads CATSRDREGLDTQYF. In nucleotides, the CDR3 is TGTGCCACCAGCAGAGATAGAGAGGGCCTCGATACGCAGTATTTT.

This chain uses TRBV7-2 with TRBJ2-1; weak D call: TRBD1 (5 bases). Trimming removed 1 base from V and 0 bases from J, with 22 bases in between. The CDR3 spans 20 residues. Germline CDR1 SGHTA, CDR2 FQGNSA. CDR3 sequence (DNA): TGTGCCAGCAGCTTAGGCTCTGGCAGGGAATCCCCGAGCTCCTACAATGAGCAGTTCTTC. Its translation: CASSLGSGRESPSSYNEQFF.

This chain uses TRBV7-9 with TRBJ2-3, with 11 bases fitting TRBD2. The germline V gene has CDR1 SEHNR and CDR2 FQNEAQ (reference sequence). Trimming took 4 bases from V and 6 from J; bases not matched to a gene: 9. The CDR3 runs 16 residues. The CDR3 here is CASSSPIAGGPDTQYF. For the CDR3, the DNA is TGTGCCAGCAGCTCCCCAATAGCGGGAGGGCCGGATACGCAGTATTTT.

This sequence joins TRBV5-1 and TRBJ2-1; TRBD1 matches 12 bases. Germline lookup yields CDR1 SGHRS and CDR2 YFSETQ. This CDR3 contains 16 residues. V shed 5 bases, J shed 7 bases, and the junction held 10 bases outside the gene matches. CDR3 DNA: TGCGCCAGCAGTAAAACCGGGACAGGGGGCGGGAATGAGCAGTTCTTC. It codes for CASSKTGTGGGNEQFF.

This clonotype has just a few counts. The J gene is TRBJ2-1, the V gene TRBV7-7; D remains unclear. This CDR3 spans 15 amino acids. Looked up from germline, CDR1 is SSHAT and CDR2 is FNYEAQ (reference sequence). Trimming removed 1 base from V and 5 bases from J, with 12 bases in between. The CDR3 bases are TGTGCCAGCAGCTTAGGGAGCTCCAACAACAATGAGCAGTTCTTC. Amino acid sequence: CASSLGSSNNNEQFF. The variable domain in full, with the rest retrieved from reference TRBV7-7 and TRBJ2-1, is GAGVSQSPRYKVTKRGQDVTLRCDPISSHATLYWYQQALGQGPEFLTYFNYEAQPDKSGLPSDRFSAERPEGSISTLTIQRTEQRDSAMYRCASSLGSSNNNEQFFGPGTRLTVL.

In this sample, this clonotype turned up a few times. The V call is TRBV27, the J call TRBJ1-2, with 7 bases fitting TRBD1. Germline V gives CDR1 MNHEY, CDR2 SMNVEV (reference sequence). V lost 6 bases and J lost 2; bases outside the gene matches: 9. This CDR3 comprises 15 residues. The CDR3, as DNA: TGTGCCAGCAGCCCGGGACAGCCTACGAACTATGGCTACACCTTC. Encoded protein: CASSPGQPTNYGYTF.

The rearrangement links TRBV5-6 to TRBJ2-7; D perhaps matches TRBD2 (6 bases). The CDR3 is 17 amino acids. Germline V gene data show CDR1 as SGHDT and CDR2 as YYEEEE. The germline V and J ends were trimmed by 0 bases and 2 bases, with 18 bases remaining between them. The CDR3 region has the DNA TGTGCCAGCAGCTTGGCCTTCTTTACCGGGAGAGCCTACGAGCAGTACTTC. Its protein is CASSLAFFTGRAYEQYF.

The sample holds many counts of this clonotype. This chain links TRBV27 with TRBJ2-3; D remains unclear. This CDR3 is 13 amino acids long. Trimming took 6 bases from V and 9 from J, leaving 16 bases between them. The germline gives CDR1 MNHEY, CDR2 SMNVEV (reference sequence). Here the CDR3 reads CASSYRPVDTQYF. The CDR3 nucleotides are TGTGCCAGCAGCTATCGACCGGTCGACACGCAGTATTTT.

The CDR3 protein is CASSWDRGGNQPQHF. The DNA of the CDR3 is TGTGCCAGCAGCTGGGACAGGGGTGGGAATCAGCCCCAGCATTTT. This chain connects TRBV5-8 to TRBJ1-5; 10 bases map to TRBD1. The CDR3 is made up of 15 amino acids. V was clipped by 3 bases and J by 4 bases; unmatched bases: 4. Germline CDR1 reads SGHTS; CDR2 reads YDEGEE.

This rearrangement joins TRBV5-1 to TRBJ1-2; TRBD1 aligns across 8 bases. The germline V gene encodes CDR1 SGHRS and CDR2 YFSETQ. Losses at the gene ends were 0 bases for V and 4 bases for J; bases not matched to a gene: 8. The CDR3 sequence is 16 residues long. CDR3 region: CASSLGTGRWSYGYTF. The DNA of the CDR3 is TGCGCCAGCAGCTTGGGGACAGGGCGGTGGAGCTATGGCTACACCTTC. The full variable domain, rest sourced from reference TRBV5-1 and TRBJ1-2, is KAGVTQTPRYLIKTRGQQVTLSCSPISGHRSVSWYQQTPGQGLQFLFEYFSETQRNKGNFPGRFSGRQFSNSRSEMNVSTLELGDSALYLCASSLGTGRWSYGYTFGSGTRLTVV.

This sequence joins TRBV11-1 and TRBJ2-1; 13 nucleotides match TRBD2. This CDR3 is built from 19 residues. V gave up 4 bases and J gave up 3 bases; unmatched junction bases: 12. Germline CDR1 is SGHAT and CDR2 is FQDESV (reference sequence). CDR3 DNA sequence: TGTGCCAGCAGCTCGACACCCGGACTAGCGGGAGCAAGCTACAATGAGCAGTTCTTC. It is translated as CASSSTPGLAGASYNEQFF.

The CDR3 protein is CSARLLAAVSYNEQFF. In DNA, the CDR3 is TGCAGTGCTAGGTTACTAGCGGCCGTCTCCTACAATGAGCAGTTCTTC. The J gene is TRBJ2-1, the V gene TRBV20-1, with 8 bases identical to TRBD2. CDR1 and CDR2 (germline): DFQATT, SNEGSKA (reference sequence). The CDR3 sequence is 16 residues long. Trimming removed 3 bases from V and 0 bases from J; junction bases left unmatched: 7.

This clonotype was observed a single time. CDR3 bases: TGTGCCACCAGTGATCCAAGACAGGGAGGGGGCACCGGGGAGCTGTTTTTT. Its translation is CATSDPRQGGGTGELFF. The chain combines TRBV24-1 with TRBJ2-2, with D possibly called TRBD1 or TRBD2 (7 bases each). With 3 bases removed from V and 4 bases from J, the gap between germline ends came to 17 bases. The CDR3 consists of 17 residues. Germline assignment: CDR1 KGHDR and CDR2 SFDVKD.

The chain has TRBV29-1 and TRBJ2-5; 10 bases are a match to TRBD1. With 3 bases clipped from V and 4 bases from J, the junction kept 5 bases outside the gene matches. CDR3 length: 14 amino acids. Germline CDR1 reads SQVTM; CDR2 reads ANQGSEA. Here the CDR3 DNA reads TGCAGCGTTGATCGGGGACAGGGGCTAGAGACCCAGTACTTC. It translates to CSVDRGQGLETQYF.

Details on this clonotype: Germline is not matched at one junction end, which may reflect a read error. The V call is TRBV18, the J call TRBJ2-7, with 10 bases that match TRBD1. There are 16 residues in the CDR3. Germline V gene data show CDR1 as KGHSH and CDR2 as LQKENI. CDR3 DNA: TGTGTCAGCTCACCACAGGACGGACAGGGGGCCTACGAGCAGTACTTC. Translation gives CVSSPQDGQGAYEQYF. Using reference TRBV18 and TRBJ2-7 for the parts outside the CDR3, the full variable domain is NAGVMQNPRHLVRRRGQEARLRCSPMKGHSHVYWYRQLPEEGLKFMVYLQKENIIDESGMPKERFSAEFPKEGPSILRIQQVVRGDSAAYFCVSSPQDGQGAYEQYFGPGTRLTVT.

This clonotype was recorded once. CDR3 sequence (DNA): TGTGCCAGCTCACCACTCCCAGGGGGGAACACCGGGGAGCTGTTTTTT. Encoded protein: CASSPLPGGNTGELFF. V is TRBV18 and J is TRBJ2-2; 7 bases align to TRBD1. Per the germline V gene, CDR1 is KGHSH and CDR2 is LQKENI. V lost 1 base, J lost 1 base, and 3 bases stayed unmatched. The CDR3 runs to 16 residues.